A single T cell receptor beta chain is shown here with its context. Its antigen is still unknown. Base-call qualities are not available, and no considerably larger clone is one nucleotide away. This sample stems from a study of cytomegalovirus exposure and HLA in healthy donors (TCRdb year 2017). For context, the study as a whole: According to an earlier analysis of around 600 of the donors, about 179 million T cells yielded 117 million unique TCR beta sequences and more than 250 Gb of sequence data. Approximately 300 gigabases of sequencing data and about 92 million unique TCR sequences made up an early release that covered 500 to 700 HLA-typed donors. Of the roughly 410 genotyped donors, 80% to 90% were placed in the genetic ancestry cluster associated with self-reported Caucasian donors. The aim of the study was to test whether cataloging public T cell receptors could identify signatures of past pathogen exposure. Using immunosequencing, the study profiled T cell repertoires from 640 or so subjects and related those repertoires to cytomegalovirus serostatus. A separate validation cohort of roughly 110 different subjects was used in addition to the approximately 640-subject first cohort. The study combined high-throughput TCR immunosequencing, statistical association of individual TCRs with disease status, and machine learning to predict cytomegalovirus infection status. To study patterns of TCR occurrence, a later analysis re-analyzed previously published TCR beta repertoires from more than 550 donors and added high-resolution HLA genotyping. In the later analysis, no new phenotypic data were used to find candidate immune exposures; instead, reliance was placed on TCR beta sequences and their occurrence across donors. To decide whether each TCR beta V gene segment behaved as functional or pseudogenic, an earlier analysis of approximately 590 of the donors relied on high-throughput TCR beta sequencing. Donor age, sex, ethnicity and CMV serostatus were compiled together with the repertoire data. In a later genetic analysis, genome-wide SNP genotypes for about 55% of the 666 donors were used, and that subset was treated as a discovery cohort. All discovery cohort repertoires had been generated on a single sequencing platform. HLA typing included class I and class II loci at four-digit resolution. The number of donors typed differed by locus, with roughly 629-640 for A, B, C, DRB1 and DQB1, more than 500 for DQA1, 600 to 610 for DPA1, and around 430 for DPB1. Because of strong linkage in the cohort, roughly five DR-DQ haplotypes were treated as single units for association and clustering. Among almost 400 genotyped donors of the cohort, an average of 235,054 unique TCR beta nucleotide sequences were sequenced per donor, around a sixth of them non-productive.

The CDR3 starts with the cysteine, ends with the phenylalanine, and has 14 residues. The DNA shown is the 42-base CDR3, in frame from base 1. Based on the germline V gene, the CDR1 and CDR2 sequences are SNHLY and FYNNEI. At the junction V is shortened by 6 bases and J by 0 bases, with 6 bases in between. The library was produced with the immunoSEQ multiplex PCR assay. A mixture of 60 forward primers for TCR Vbeta segments and 13 reverse primers for TCR Jbeta segments was used in the multiplex PCR. The CDR3 region of rearranged TCR beta genes was amplified from genomic DNA with a multiplex PCR assay. On the Illumina HiSeq System, the amplified TCR beta libraries were sequenced as 87-base-pair reads. As for the authors' bioinformatics: A later analysis tallied around 87 million unique TCR beta chains across the 700 or so repertoires, and some 10 million of those chains were shared by two or more donors. Raw reads were error-corrected and collapsed into unique sequences with a nearest-neighbor algorithm that merged closely related sequences to remove PCR and sequencing errors. Alignment of CDR3 sequences to IMGT reference sequences was used to assign V, D and J gene segments. For a sequence to be retained, at least a six-nucleotide match to both a V gene segment and a J gene segment was required. A rearrangement counted as productive if the CDR3 had no stop codons and remained in frame with V and J, and every other rearrangement counted as non-productive. Following IMGT convention, CDR3 was defined as the stretch from the second conserved V-encoded cysteine to the conserved J-encoded phenylalanine. The earlier analysis of fewer than 700 of the donors excluded sequences that lacked an unambiguous match to a single V gene segment. An earlier analysis of around 600 of the donors classified V segments as functional when productive rearrangements were above 56.7% and as segregating when the standard deviation between donors was above 5%. A statistical classification framework was developed to diagnose cytomegalovirus status using the catalog of TCR beta chain sequences. In a later analysis, V and J genes were assigned by comparing TCR nucleotide sequences against IMGT/GENE-DB human TR gene sequences. Using the TCRdist pipeline, a later analysis assigned CDR3 sequences along with most-parsimonious VDJ recombination scenarios. In a later analysis, each TCR beta chain was defined by its CDR3 amino acid sequence together with its V-gene family, and reads lacking a unique V-gene family were excluded. In a later analysis, some 600 highly shared, low-generation-probability nucleotide sequences were removed to address suspected cross-contamination and a sequencing artifact. A later analysis calculated a clonal expansion index for each public chain from normalized within-repertoire ranks of inferred template counts. In a later analysis, generation probabilities were computed with a VDJ recombination model fitted to out-of-frame rearrangements, and the resulting probabilities were checked against IGoR. Hypergeometric tests were used in a later analysis to score TCR-TCR, TCR-HLA and TCR-CMV co-occurrence, with a repertoire-size bias correction applied to the TCR pairs. A later analysis estimated false discovery rates by permuting HLA or CMV assignments 20 times. In a later analysis, co-occurring TCRs were grouped using DBSCAN, with TCRdist sequence similarity added in when clustering inside HLA-allele-positive subsets. Repertoires with fewer than 30,000 or more than 120,000 public chains were left out of co-occurrence clustering, as were five repertoires with anomalous nucleotide sharing. In TCRdb, the immuneACCESS table is reduced to in-frame sequences with V and J assigned. These tables do not hold every clone; where another copy was compared, an unresolved V gene accounts for under half, and the others remain unexplained. V and J calls and clone size follow that table, whereas D and trimming were derived from the DNA. For this sample there are some 150,000 clones; roughly 80% appear just once. The leading ten clones occupy around 6.6% of the sample.

What the authors observed across the whole study: Roughly uniform sequencing depth across donors was assumed in presence/absence analyses, although this assumption may not hold. About 17 rarely observed V segments, including chromosome 9 orphons, were excluded from the earlier analysis of almost 600 of the donors because counts were too low. In a later analysis, the rate of TCR association differed among HLA loci, with DRB1 alleles having the most associated TCRs and HLA-C alleles having the fewest. The 87-base-pair reads could not distinguish some IMGT-functional V segments, including TRBV6-2 and TRBV6-3, so those segments were excluded. In an earlier analysis of 587 of the donors, most TCR beta V segments appeared in productive rearrangements about 87% or about 30% of the time, broadly matching IMGT annotations. A later analysis associated 17,000 or so TCR beta sequences with specific HLA alleles at a false discovery rate of 0.05. Most TCR sequences were seen in very few donors, while some public TCRs were found in many individuals. This cohort had only TCR beta chains sequenced, and the lack of alpha or paired-chain data limited which features could be detected. Strong co-occurrence of HLA alleles, especially DR and DQ, made assigning TCR associations to individual alleles difficult. For the cohort, immune exposure information was limited to CMV serostatus. According to a later genetic analysis, donors in an Asian-associated ancestry cluster had fewer N-insertions in productive TCRs than the approximately 630-donor mean. Correlated functional status among segregating V segments might reflect linkage disequilibrium, but an unknown experimental factor could not be ruled out. According to a later analysis, most CMV-associated TCR beta chains appeared to be HLA-restricted, and the HLA associations seemed to be driven largely by CMV exposure. In vitro tests confirmed that a few of the cytomegalovirus-associated TCR beta chains recognize cytomegalovirus antigens. In the study, some 180 TCR beta chains were listed as associated with cytomegalovirus. In a later analysis, several top co-occurrence clusters were reported to appear linked to parvovirus B19, influenza, CMV and Epstein-Barr virus. An association between a missense DCLRE1C variant and V-gene and J-gene trimming of TCR beta chains was found in a later genetic analysis and replicated in an independent cohort. The authors suggested that the approach could potentially be extended to other disease states and immunological phenotypes. In both the original and validation cohorts, the classifier was reported to diagnose cytomegalovirus status with high specificity and sensitivity. In a later analysis, HLA-associated TCR beta chains were found to be more clonally expanded and to have lower generation probabilities than equally common non-associated chains. A further reported finding was that TCR beta sequences accurately predicted the HLA-A and HLA-B alleles for most subjects in the first cohort. A group of highly shared sequence variants was considered likely to be a technical artifact of the sequencing pipeline. HLA typing was unavailable for some donors at each locus, so association tests used only the typed subset.

The cohort comprised under 700 healthy bone marrow donors. All cohort members were sampled while nominally healthy, although unrecorded immune exposures were likely present. The donor tested CMV seropositive, placing the donor among the 310 or so seropositive members of the cohort. Each donor provided a peripheral blood sample, and peripheral blood mononuclear cells were used for TCR beta sequencing. Genomic DNA was extracted from the blood cell samples with the Qiagen DNeasy Blood Extraction Kit. This TCR came from a woman aged 50 to 60 in good health and CMV-seropositive. The material sequenced was PBMCs. The chain uses TRBV2 and TRBJ1-6; no D gene call is confident. The DNA sequence follows: TGTGCCAGCAGGGAGGACTCCTATAATTCACCCCTCCACTTT. Its amino acids are CASREDSYNSPLHF.